This T cell receptor beta chain was profiled in a study of blood T cells in healthy people across ages (dated by TCRdb to 2014 to 2015). With respect to the entire study: Template switching captured roughly one uniquely barcoded TCR beta cDNA molecule per two T cells in model experiments. To avoid experimental bias, donors of different ages were distributed randomly across sequencing lanes. The study measured age-related changes in TCR beta repertoire diversity using deep sequencing normalized with unique cDNA molecular identifiers. Donors were grouped into four age groups: young (average about 15 years), middle-aged (39), aged (about 60) and long-lived (around 82). Two additional independent replicas of 1 million unique cDNA reads from the same blood draw were analyzed for two donors (one aged 18 to 30 and one aged 80 or older).

Overall study results and their limits: Conclusive comparison of naive and antigen-experienced compartments was prevented by the profiling of bulk unsorted PBMCs. The percentage of naive T cells measured by flow cytometry correlated strongly with observed TCR beta diversity. Compared with the aged group, the long-lived group had more naive CD4+ T cells, fewer expanded clones and increased TCR diversity, suggesting age selection. Total diversity estimates from one million sequenced T cells were considered lower bounds and underestimates. Observed TCR beta diversity per million T cells fell roughly linearly with age, and a significant reduction was already apparent by age roughly 40. Because donor CMV infection status was unknown, age-related changes in expanded clonotypes were potentially confounded.

Deletion took 1 base off V and 0 bases off J, with a span of 8 bases between the germline ends. Sequences SQVTM (CDR1) and ANQGSEA (CDR2) are obtained from the germline V gene. Counted from cysteine to phenylalanine, this CDR3 has 14 amino acids. This entry keeps only the CDR3 DNA: 42 bases, framed from base 1. Donors were approximately 42 systemically healthy Caucasian individuals from Russia aged roughly 6 to 100 years. Roughly 11 milliliters of peripheral blood were drawn from each donor into EDTA-treated Vacutainer tubes. Ficoll-Paque density-gradient centrifugation was used to isolate PBMCs, with at least 7 million per sample. Total RNA, at least 6 micrograms per sample, was extracted from PBMCs with Trizol reagent. Naive CD45RAhigh/CD27high T cell percentages were measured by flow cytometry on a PBMC aliquot from every donor. As to this clonotype: Its antigen is unknown. No base quality values were provided; no much bigger clone lies one nucleotide off.

Preparation of the library involved 5' RACE. Instrument used: Illumina HiSeq 2500. The second PCR ran for roughly 6 to 11 cycles and used a J-beta primer mix along with a sample-barcoded 5' primer. A unique molecular identifier was introduced onto each TCR beta cDNA molecule by a template-switch 5' adaptor carrying 12 random nucleotides. At least 2.5 million CDR3-containing paired-end reads were obtained from each sample. First-strand cDNA was synthesized from all RNA with the Mint cDNA synthesis kit, primed by a TRBC-specific oligonucleotide. After uracil-DNA glycosylase treatment, a first 18-cycle PCR used universal primers M1SS and BC2_uni_R on all cDNA. The original methods were these. Normalization of each sample was performed by random selection of 1 million high-quality reads, each carrying a distinct molecular identifier. Reads with shared molecular identifiers were discarded instead of being binned into consensus sequences. MiTCR, run with a Q25 quality threshold and the strictest error-elimination algorithm, handled CDR3 identification, clonotype clustering and error correction. A nonparametric unseen species model with Euler transformation was used to estimate a lower bound on total TCR beta diversity. TCRdb ran its own pipeline on the public reads, namely fastp trimming at Q25 and MiXCR clone calling, and kept in-frame beta chains. CDR3 protein duplicates are merged, each entry listing the most common genes and DNA. TCRdb, not the original authors, processed these V and J calls. Across this sample there are 1,500,000 or so distinct CDR3 sequences, with 35% to 45% seen only once. About 4% of the sample is held by the ten biggest clonotypes.

Recombination connected TRBV29-1 to TRBJ2-3; TRBD2 could be the D gene, as 6 bases match. This TCR was sampled from a woman aged 18-30 years in good health. Source material: blood. The CDR3 amino acid sequence is: CSVEGGTSTDTQYF. The nucleotide sequence is given as TGCAGCGTTGAAGGTGGGACTAGCACAGATACGCAGTATTTT.